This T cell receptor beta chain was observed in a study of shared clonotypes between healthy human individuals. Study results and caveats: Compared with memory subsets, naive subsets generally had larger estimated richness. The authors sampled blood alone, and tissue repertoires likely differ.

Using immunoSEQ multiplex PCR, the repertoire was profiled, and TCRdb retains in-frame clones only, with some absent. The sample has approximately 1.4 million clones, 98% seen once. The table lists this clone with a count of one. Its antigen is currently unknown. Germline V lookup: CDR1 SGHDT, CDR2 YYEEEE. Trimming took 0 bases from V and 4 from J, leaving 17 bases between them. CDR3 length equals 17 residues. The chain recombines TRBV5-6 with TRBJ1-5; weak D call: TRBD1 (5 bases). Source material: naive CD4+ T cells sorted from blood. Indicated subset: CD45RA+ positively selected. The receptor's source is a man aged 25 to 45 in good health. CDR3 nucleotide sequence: TGTGCCAGCAGCTTGGGAAGAGGGCAGGGTCGGAATCAGCCCCAGCATTTT. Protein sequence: CASSLGRGQGRNQPQHF.